Below are 8 T cell receptor beta chains sequenced from a single sample in a study of identical twins. From the 5' RACE reads, TCRdb called clonotypes with MiXCR, one entry per CDR3 protein. The sample carries 240,000 or so distinct CDR3 sequences, roughly a tenth recorded once. Sequencing was carried out using memory T cells sorted from blood. These receptors were obtained from a man between 45 and 60 years old in good health.

The chain couples TRBV5-1 to TRBJ2-7, with 10 bases aligning to TRBD1. In germline, CDR1 is SGHRS, CDR2 YFSETQ. This CDR3 comprises 14 residues. Unmatched junction bases numbered 8, after V lost 4 bases and J lost 7 bases. The CDR3 is CASSAGTGAREQYF. CDR3 in DNA: TGCGCCAGCAGCGCCGGGACAGGGGCTCGTGAGCAGTACTTC.

This clonotype was seen ten or more times. The chain has TRBV11-2 and TRBJ2-5, with 9 positions matching TRBD1. This CDR3 is 15 amino acids long. V was clipped by 3 bases and J by 6 bases; unmatched bases: 8. CDR1 and CDR2 (germline): SGHAT, FQNNGV. The CDR3 region has the DNA TGTGCCAGCAGCTTTAACAGGGGGCGCGAGAAGACCCAGTACTTC. Translating gives CASSFNRGREKTQYF.

The sample holds many counts of this clonotype. This chain uses TRBV20-1 with TRBJ2-7, with no clear D. This CDR3 is built from 11 residues. Germline values: CDR1 DFQATT, CDR2 SNEGSKA (reference sequence). The V and J ends lost 7 bases and 3 bases respectively, with 10 bases between them. CDR3 in amino acids: CSVERGYEQYF. In nucleotides, the CDR3 is TGCAGTGTAGAAAGAGGCTACGAGCAGTACTTC.

This clonotype showed up just a few times. CDR3 region: CASSRDPYEQYF. CDR3 in DNA: TGTGCCAGTAGTCGCGACCCGTACGAGCAGTACTTC. J is TRBJ2-7 and V is TRBV19; no clear D. Germline-derived CDR1 and CDR2 are LNHDA and SQIVND (reference sequence). Between the trimmed V and J ends, which lost 5 bases and 4 bases, there was a span of 9 bases. The CDR3 consists of 12 residues.

This clonotype has ten or more counts. The CDR3 DNA reads TGCGCTACTGGTAGGGAGAGCACAGATACGCAGTATTTT. Amino acids: CATGRESTDTQYF. The chain carries TRBV5-1 and TRBJ2-3; weak D call: TRBD2 (5 bases). The CDR3 contains 13 residues. In germline, CDR1 is SGHRS, CDR2 YFSETQ.

This clonotype was seen at least ten times. The rearrangement uses TRBV10-3 and TRBJ2-1, with 7 bases aligning to TRBD2. The CDR3 is made up of 16 amino acids. Per the germline V gene, CDR1 is ENHRY and CDR2 is SYGVKD. J lost 0 bases, V lost 3 bases, and 5 bases had no gene match. CDR3 sequence reads: CAISESGISSYNEQFF. DNA of the CDR3: TGTGCCATCAGTGAAAGCGGGATCAGCTCCTACAATGAGCAGTTCTTC.

This clonotype was counted only a few times. The chain links TRBV4-3 to TRBJ2-7; D is unresolved. The V gene's germline CDR1 is LGHNA and CDR2 YSLEER. Trimming shortened V by 0 bases and J by 8 bases, and 11 bases separated the two germline ends. The CDR3 contains 13 residues. The CDR3 DNA reads TGCGCCAGCAGCCAAGAGATAGGCTTGAAGCAGTACTTC. Residues: CASSQEIGLKQYF.

In this sample, this clonotype turned up a few times. The rearrangement joins TRBV6-1 to TRBJ2-1, with TRBD2 matching over 7 bases. Germline V gives CDR1 MNHNS, CDR2 SASEGT. The CDR3 is made up of 14 amino acids. After removal of 8 bases from V and 10 bases from J, the junction contained 14 bases not matched to a gene. The CDR3 is CASQPSGEVGEQFF. For the CDR3, the DNA is TGTGCCAGCCAGCCCAGCGGGGAGGTTGGGGAGCAGTTCTTC.